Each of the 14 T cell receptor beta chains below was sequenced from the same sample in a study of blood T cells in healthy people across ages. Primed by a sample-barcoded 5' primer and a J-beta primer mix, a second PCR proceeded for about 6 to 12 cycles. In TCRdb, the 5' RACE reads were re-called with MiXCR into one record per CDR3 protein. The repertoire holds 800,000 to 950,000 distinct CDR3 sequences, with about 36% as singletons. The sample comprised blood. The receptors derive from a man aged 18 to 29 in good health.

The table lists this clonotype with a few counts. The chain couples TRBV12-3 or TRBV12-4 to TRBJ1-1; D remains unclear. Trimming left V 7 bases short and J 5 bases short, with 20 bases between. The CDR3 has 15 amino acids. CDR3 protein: CASTQGGRLRTEAFF. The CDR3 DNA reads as TGTGCCAGCACCCAAGGTGGCAGGCTGAGGACTGAAGCTTTCTTT.

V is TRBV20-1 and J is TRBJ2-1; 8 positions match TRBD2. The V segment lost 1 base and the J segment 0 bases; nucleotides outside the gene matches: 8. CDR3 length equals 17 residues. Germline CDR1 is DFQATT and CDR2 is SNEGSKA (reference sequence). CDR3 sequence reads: CSARGGRGAYSYNEQFF. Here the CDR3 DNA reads TGCAGTGCTAGAGGGGGGCGGGGGGCCTACTCCTACAATGAGCAGTTCTTC.

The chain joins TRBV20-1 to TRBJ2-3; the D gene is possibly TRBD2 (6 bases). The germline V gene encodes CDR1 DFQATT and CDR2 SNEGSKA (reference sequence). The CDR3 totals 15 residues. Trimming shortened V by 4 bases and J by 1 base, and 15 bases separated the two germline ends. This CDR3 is CSAISGWRGTDTQYF. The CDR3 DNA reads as TGCAGTGCTATTTCTGGGTGGAGGGGCACAGATACGCAGTATTTT.

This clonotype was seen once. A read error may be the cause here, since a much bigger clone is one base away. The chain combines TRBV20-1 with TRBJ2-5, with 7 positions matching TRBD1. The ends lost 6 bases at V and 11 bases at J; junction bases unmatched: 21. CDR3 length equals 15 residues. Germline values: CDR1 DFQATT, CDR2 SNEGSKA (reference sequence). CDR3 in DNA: TGCAGTGCACCCGGACAGGCCAGGACCTACAATGAGCAGTACTTC. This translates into CSAPGQARTYNEQYF.

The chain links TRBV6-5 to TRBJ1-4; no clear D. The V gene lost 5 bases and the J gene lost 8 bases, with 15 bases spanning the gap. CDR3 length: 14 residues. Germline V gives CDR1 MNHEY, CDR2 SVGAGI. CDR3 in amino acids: CASSDGDLKEKLFF. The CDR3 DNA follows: TGTGCCAGCAGTGACGGGGATCTAAAAGAAAAACTGTTTTTT.

The CDR3 here is CASRTPGRSNYGYTF. DNA of the CDR3: TGTGCCAGCAGGACCCCGGGACGGAGTAACTATGGCTACACCTTC. This chain connects TRBV28 to TRBJ1-2; D is possibly TRBD1 (5 bases). Germline values: CDR1 MDHEN, CDR2 SYDVKM. V shed 6 bases and J shed 1 base, with 15 bases lying between them. This CDR3 contains 15 residues.

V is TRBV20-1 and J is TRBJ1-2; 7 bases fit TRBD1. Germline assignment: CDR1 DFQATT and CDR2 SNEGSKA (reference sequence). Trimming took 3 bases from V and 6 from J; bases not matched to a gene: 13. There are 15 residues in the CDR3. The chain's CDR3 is CSARSGSTGNNGYTF. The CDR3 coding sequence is TGCAGTGCTAGGTCTGGGTCGACAGGGAACAATGGCTACACCTTC.

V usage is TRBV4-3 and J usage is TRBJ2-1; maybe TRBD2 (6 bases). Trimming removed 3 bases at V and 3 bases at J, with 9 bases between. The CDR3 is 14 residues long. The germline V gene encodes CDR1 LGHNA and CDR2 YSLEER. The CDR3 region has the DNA TGCGCCAGCAGCCAGGGGCGGGACTACAATGAGCAGTTCTTC. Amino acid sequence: CASSQGRDYNEQFF.

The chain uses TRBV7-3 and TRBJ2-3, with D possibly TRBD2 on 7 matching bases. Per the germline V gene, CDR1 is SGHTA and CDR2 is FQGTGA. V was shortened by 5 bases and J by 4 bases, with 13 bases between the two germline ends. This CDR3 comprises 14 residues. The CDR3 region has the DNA TGTGCCAGCAGCGTGGGGGGGGCCGCAGATACGCAGTATTTT. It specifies CASSVGGAADTQYF.

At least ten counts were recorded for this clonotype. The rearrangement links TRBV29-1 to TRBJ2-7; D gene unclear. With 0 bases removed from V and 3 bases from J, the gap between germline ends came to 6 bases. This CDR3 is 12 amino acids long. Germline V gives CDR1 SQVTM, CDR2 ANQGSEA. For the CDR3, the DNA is TGCAGCGTTGAAGATCGCGACTACGAGCAGTACTTC. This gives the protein CSVEDRDYEQYF.

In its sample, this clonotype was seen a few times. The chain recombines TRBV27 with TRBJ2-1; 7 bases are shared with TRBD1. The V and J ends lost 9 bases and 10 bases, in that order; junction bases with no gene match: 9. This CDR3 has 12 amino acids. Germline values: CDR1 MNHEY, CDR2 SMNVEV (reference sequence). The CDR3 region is CASSIPTGEQFF. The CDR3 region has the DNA TGTGCCAGTTCAATTCCGACAGGGGAGCAGTTCTTC.

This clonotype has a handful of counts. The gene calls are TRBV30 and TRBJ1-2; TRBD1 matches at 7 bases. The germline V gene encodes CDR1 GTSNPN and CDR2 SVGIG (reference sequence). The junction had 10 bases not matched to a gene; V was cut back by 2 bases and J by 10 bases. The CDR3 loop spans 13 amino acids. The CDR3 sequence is CAWSFQPDRAYTF. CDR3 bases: TGTGCCTGGAGTTTTCAGCCCGACAGGGCCTACACCTTC.

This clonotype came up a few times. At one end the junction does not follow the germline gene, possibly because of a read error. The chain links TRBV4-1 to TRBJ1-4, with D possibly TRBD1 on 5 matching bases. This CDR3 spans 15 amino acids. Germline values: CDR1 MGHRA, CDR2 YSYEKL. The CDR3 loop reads CAGSQENQGEEKLFF. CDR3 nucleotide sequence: TGCGCCGGCAGCCAAGAGAACCAAGGGGAGGAAAAACTGTTTTTT.

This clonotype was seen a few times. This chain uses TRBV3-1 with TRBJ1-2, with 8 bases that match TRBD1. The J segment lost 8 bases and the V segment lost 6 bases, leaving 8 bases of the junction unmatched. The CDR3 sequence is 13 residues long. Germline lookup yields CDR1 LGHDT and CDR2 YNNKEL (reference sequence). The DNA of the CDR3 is TGTGCCAGCAGTCGGGACAGGCCTGGGGGCTACACCTTC. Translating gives CASSRDRPGGYTF.